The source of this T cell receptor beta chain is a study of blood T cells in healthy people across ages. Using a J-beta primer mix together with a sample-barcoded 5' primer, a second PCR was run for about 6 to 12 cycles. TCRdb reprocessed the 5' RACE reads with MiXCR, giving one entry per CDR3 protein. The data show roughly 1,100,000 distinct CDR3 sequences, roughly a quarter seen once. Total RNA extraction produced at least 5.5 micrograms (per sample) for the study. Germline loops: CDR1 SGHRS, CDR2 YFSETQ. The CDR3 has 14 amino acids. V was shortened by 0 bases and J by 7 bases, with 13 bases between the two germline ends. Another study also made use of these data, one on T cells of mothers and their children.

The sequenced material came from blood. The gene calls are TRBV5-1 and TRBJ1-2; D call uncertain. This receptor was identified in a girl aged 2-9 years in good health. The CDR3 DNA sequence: TGCGCCAGCAGCTTGGAGTATACCGTAGGTGGCTACACCTTC. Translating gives CASSLEYTVGGYTF.